This T cell receptor beta chain was profiled in a study of blood T cell repertoires in COVID-19 (dated by TCRdb to 2019 to 2021). Broadly, across the study: The collaborator samples originated in the United States, Italy and Spain and spanned the acute and convalescent phases of COVID-19. The prospective study material was composed of cDNA or gDNA derived from T cells, B-cell-depleted T cells, or PBMCs. The dataset comprised deeply sampled blood TCRbeta repertoires from subjects exposed to, actively infected with, or recovered from COVID-19. A freely available public database, intended as a resource for researchers studying the immune response to SARS-CoV-2, is where the repertoires were released. The samples were drawn from two sources: the first 160 participants of the ongoing ImmuneRACE study, and approximately 1,300 subjects contributed by 6 global collaborators. Sample metadata almost always included a de-identified subject ID, COVID-19 status, age in years and sex. Where available, HLA class I and class II types were taken from metadata supplied by the sample provider and were not determined by assay-based typing.

TCRbeta CDR3 regions were amplified from genomic DNA by means of the immunoSEQ Assay, a bias-controlled multiplex PCR. The source study handled its data this way. The number of nucleated cells in each sample was estimated from the amplification of reference gene primers within the assay. Sequence reads were collapsed and filtered to measure the absolute abundance of every unique TCRbeta CDR3 rearrangement. Productive Simpson clonality was computed per sample as the square root of Simpson's diversity index over productive rearrangements. The source is immuneACCESS, and TCRdb retained only in-frame sequences with V and J called. Part of the clones is not carried over; for the studies checked, unresolved V genes explain less than half of this, and the remainder is unexplained. V and J calls and clone size are given by that table; D and trimming were obtained from the DNA. The sample includes roughly 220,000 clones, with approximately 83% observed a single time. The ten largest clones add up to 3.8% of the sample.

On the study overall, not on this receptor specifically: The amount of clinical and demographic metadata varied by source and participant and was provided uncurated.

Trimming takes 8 bases from V and 4 bases from J, and the germline ends sit 11 bases apart. According to the germline V gene, CDR1 reads MNHEY and CDR2 reads SVGAGI. The CDR3 sequence holds 12 residues, the cysteine and phenylalanine included. Left in the record is the CDR3 DNA by itself, 36 bases read in frame from the first base. In the prospective study, participants were about 18 to 100 years old, resided in 24 geographic areas of the United States, and were enrolled through a virtual design. In the prospective study, cohorts were assigned on the basis of participant-reported clinical history obtained from a screening survey and a study questionnaire. In the prospective study, whole blood, serum and a nasopharyngeal or oropharyngeal swab were collected from each participant by mobile phlebotomists. Over an approximately 2-month period, participants in the prospective study had the option of providing additional blood draws and questionnaires. Before DNA extraction, prospective study blood samples were shipped either frozen or at room temperature.

For this clone: Its antigen specificity is not known. No base quality values were provided; no much bigger clone lies one nucleotide off.

The sequence came from a woman aged 40 to 50 with acute COVID-19. The chain uses TRBV6-5 and TRBJ2-5, with the D gene not confidently named. The specimen was PBMCs or T cells enriched from blood (not recorded which). The CDR3 is CASGLQLETQYF. The sequenced DNA is TGTGCCAGCGGGCTACAGTTAGAGACCCAGTACTTC.